A single sample gave rise to the 18 T cell receptor beta chains below, sequenced in a study of neurological immune-mediated disorders. Via MiXCR, TCRdb re-called the 5' RACE reads, giving one row per CDR3 protein. The sample holds about 46,000 distinct CDR3 sequences, about 9.4% seen once. Sequenced sample: PBMCs. The receptors were gathered from an older man with HTLV-1-associated myelopathy (HAM/TSP).

This clonotype has a count of ten or more. The V and J genes are TRBV7-9 and TRBJ1-3; the D gene is possibly TRBD1 (5 bases). Germline V gene sequence: CDR1 SEHNR, CDR2 FQNEAQ (reference sequence). The CDR3 is 16 residues long. V was cut by 4 bases and J by 2 bases, with 15 bases left in between. The CDR3 DNA reads as TGTGCCAGCAGCTCCGCCTGGGGGGAAGCTGGAAACACCATATATTTT. Translation gives CASSSAWGEAGNTIYF.

Ten or more counts support this clonotype. The rearrangement links TRBV15 to TRBJ2-5; 8 positions match TRBD1. The germline gives CDR1 LNHNV, CDR2 YYDKDF (reference sequence). V gave up 5 bases and J gave up 2 bases; unmatched junction bases: 16. The CDR3 length is 18 residues. CDR3: CATSLLSWTGRGQETQYF. CDR3 DNA: TGTGCCACCAGCTTACTTTCCTGGACAGGGCGCGGGCAAGAGACCCAGTACTTC.

This clonotype was recorded at least ten times. The rearrangement uses TRBV18 and TRBJ1-5; D is unresolved. The V end lost 3 bases, the J end lost 2 bases, and 11 bases lay between the germline ends. Germline values: CDR1 KGHSH, CDR2 LQKENI. This CDR3 contains 15 residues. The CDR3, as DNA: TGTGCCAGCTCACCCGTCGAAGGTGGCAATCAGCCCCAGCATTTT. Its protein is CASSPVEGGNQPQHF.

This clonotype was found many times. The chain joins TRBV19 to TRBJ2-7; D is unresolved. The ends were cut back, 6 bases at V and 3 bases at J, with 9 bases in the middle. Germline V CDR1 and CDR2: LNHDA, SQIVND (reference sequence). CDR3 length: 12 amino acids. The DNA for the CDR3 is TGTGCCAGTAGGGGGAATGTCTACGAGCAGTACTTC. Protein: CASRGNVYEQYF.

The sample holds many counts of this clonotype. The genes are TRBV20-1 and TRBJ2-3; D uncertain. Germline V gives CDR1 DFQATT, CDR2 SNEGSKA (reference sequence). The CDR3 loop spans 11 amino acids. Trimming took 3 bases from V and 6 from J, leaving 7 bases between them. CDR3 protein: CSASGPDTQYF. The DNA for the CDR3 is TGCAGTGCTAGTGGCCCGGATACGCAGTATTTT.

Ten or more counts support this clonotype. The chain recombines TRBV28 with TRBJ2-3; D call uncertain. Deletions cut 2 bases from V and 1 base from J, with 10 bases between. CDR1 is MDHEN, CDR2 SYDVKM, per germline. The CDR3 is made up of 15 amino acids. The CDR3 coding sequence is TGTGCCAGCAGTTTAGCCTTCTCACGCACAGATACGCAGTATTTT. Residues: CASSLAFSRTDTQYF.

This clonotype was recorded at least ten times. The rearrangement links TRBV7-2 to TRBJ1-2; possible D gene TRBD1, 5 bases. CDR1 SGHTA and CDR2 FQGNSA come from the germline V gene. V lost 1 base, J lost 4 bases, and 13 bases lay in between. The CDR3 runs 15 residues. Here the CDR3 DNA reads TGTGCCAGCAGCTTAGTGGCCGGGGGGGGCTATGGCTACACCTTC. This codes for CASSLVAGGGYGYTF.

Ten or more counts support this clonotype. This chain connects TRBV7-2 to TRBJ2-7; TRBD2 agrees at 15 bases. This CDR3 has 14 residues. Germline CDR1 is SGHTA and CDR2 is FQGNSA. Trimming at V came to 3 bases and at J to 6 bases, leaving 0 bases not matched to a gene. The CDR3 DNA reads TGTGCCAGCAGCTTGGGACTAGCGGGAGGCGAGCAGTACTTC. This sequence encodes CASSLGLAGGEQYF.

This clonotype was counted ten times or more. A read error may produce the germline difference seen at one junction end. This chain connects TRBV12-3 or TRBV12-4 to TRBJ1-2; 11 bases map to TRBD1. The CDR3 runs to 12 residues. The CDR3 coding sequence is TGTGCCAGCAGTTTCGGGACAGGGGGTCACGCCTTC. Protein sequence: CASSFGTGGHAF.

This clonotype was observed many times. The chain employs TRBV28 and TRBJ2-1, with TRBD2 matching over 8 bases. The CDR3 runs 14 residues. Trimming took 6 bases from V and 3 from J; bases not matched to a gene: 4. Germline values: CDR1 MDHEN, CDR2 SYDVKM. In nucleotides, the CDR3 is TGTGCCAGCAGCCAGCGGGAGCGCTACAATGAGCAGTTCTTC. The encoded protein is CASSQRERYNEQFF.

In this sample, this clonotype turned up many times. The chain uses TRBV5-8 and TRBJ1-2; weak D call: TRBD1 (5 bases). Germline V gives CDR1 SGHTS, CDR2 YDEGEE. CDR3 length: 15 amino acids. V was pared by 2 bases and J by 4 bases, with 15 bases between. The CDR3 loop reads CASSFWDSRRYGYTF. The CDR3 nucleotides read TGTGCCAGCAGCTTTTGGGACTCCCGGCGCTATGGCTACACCTTC.

The sample holds a few counts of this clonotype. The chain recombines TRBV4-3 with TRBJ1-1; weak D call: TRBD1 (5 bases). Between the trimmed V and J ends, which lost 5 bases and 11 bases, there was a span of 18 bases. Germline CDR1 reads LGHNA; CDR2 reads YSLEER. This CDR3 has 13 amino acids. The CDR3: CASSDGLRRGAFF. The CDR3, as DNA: TGCGCCAGCAGCGACGGACTGCGACGGGGGGCTTTCTTT.

The sample holds a few counts of this clonotype. The rearrangement uses TRBV7-2 and TRBJ2-5; D is perhaps TRBD2 (7 bases). From germline, CDR1 is SGHTA and CDR2 FQGNSA. Trimming took 5 bases from V and 9 from J, leaving 25 bases between them. The CDR3 loop spans 16 amino acids. CDR3 residues: CASSKAISSGPGAQYF. CDR3 bases: TGTGCCAGCAGCAAAGCAATCTCTAGCGGTCCAGGGGCCCAGTACTTC.

This clonotype has ten or more counts. The V gene is TRBV20-1, the J gene TRBJ2-5; 7 bases map to TRBD1. CDR3 length: 13 amino acids. V lost 6 bases and J lost 4; bases outside the gene matches: 8. Germline values: CDR1 DFQATT, CDR2 SNEGSKA (reference sequence). CDR3 amino acids: CSAARGSGETQYF. The CDR3 nucleotides are TGCAGTGCGGCCAGGGGGAGCGGAGAGACCCAGTACTTC.

This clonotype was detected many times. V usage is TRBV6-2 or TRBV6-3 and J usage is TRBJ2-1; D is unresolved. This CDR3 comprises 11 residues. Trimming left V 6 bases short and J 5 bases short, with 5 bases between. Germline V lookup: CDR1 MNHEY, CDR2 SVGEGT. The CDR3: CASRVDNEQFF. The CDR3 bases are TGTGCCAGCAGGGTGGACAATGAGCAGTTCTTC.

This clonotype was counted ten times or more. This chain joins TRBV6-5 and TRBJ2-1; 7 nucleotides match TRBD2. Germline assignment: CDR1 MNHEY and CDR2 SVGAGI. This CDR3 contains 15 residues. V lost 2 bases to trimming and J lost 1 base; unmatched junction nucleotides: 2. The CDR3 here is CASSYVGGSYNEQFF. CDR3 sequence (DNA): TGTGCCAGCAGTTACGTCGGGGGGTCCTACAATGAGCAGTTCTTC.

This clonotype was seen ten or more times. The chain carries TRBV3-1 and TRBJ2-7; TRBD2 matches 9 bases. This CDR3 is built from 18 residues. V shed 1 base, J shed 3 bases, and the junction held 13 bases outside the gene matches. Germline V gene data show CDR1 as LGHDT and CDR2 as YNNKEL (reference sequence). This CDR3 is CASSQVVPMGLADYEQYF. The CDR3 DNA is TGTGCCAGCAGCCAAGTAGTTCCTATGGGACTAGCCGACTACGAGCAGTACTTC.

This clonotype was observed at least ten times. The CDR3 DNA reads TGCGCCAGCAGCGCAACTAATGAAAAACTGTTTTTT. Its translation is CASSATNEKLFF. The chain joins TRBV5-1 to TRBJ1-4; unclear D gene. CDR1 and CDR2 from the germline V gene are SGHRS and YFSETQ. This CDR3 is 12 amino acids long. V lost 4 bases, J lost 0 bases, and 1 base lay in between. Full variable domain (remainder filled in from reference TRBV5-1 and TRBJ1-4): KAGVTQTPRYLIKTRGQQVTLSCSPISGHRSVSWYQQTPGQGLQFLFEYFSETQRNKGNFPGRFSGRQFSNSRSEMNVSTLELGDSALYLCASSATNEKLFFGSGTQLSVL.